The source of this TCR beta chain is a study of T cell responses to AZD1222 COVID-19 vaccine. This table comes from immunoSEQ multiplex PCR, and its TCRdb copy is limited to in-frame clones, with some not included. The repertoire consists of roughly 190,000 clones, with approximately 92% occurring once and the leading ten covering approximately 1.4%. Germline V CDR1 and CDR2: MNHEY, SMNVEV (reference sequence). The CDR3 contains 13 residues. V was trimmed by 7 bases and J by 1 base, leaving 11 bases between them. The rearrangement links TRBV27 to TRBJ2-7; possible D gene TRBD1, 5 bases. The sequence was obtained from an adult in good health. Sequencing was performed on peripheral blood, taken on day 0 of AZD1222 vaccination. The CDR3 sequence: CASNGQGSYEQYF. CDR3 in DNA: TGTGCCAGCAACGGCCAGGGATCCTACGAGCAGTACTTC.